The rows below give T cell receptor beta chains drawn from one sample of a study of T cells in Graves' hyperthyroidism and ophthalmopathy. TCRdb fed the multiplex PCR reads into MiXCR, producing one record per CDR3 protein. The profile shows approximately 24,000 distinct CDR3 sequences, around 50% of them singletons. The sequenced sample was blood. These receptors all stem from a woman between 40 and 55 years old with Graves' hyperthyroidism that later progressed to Graves' ophthalmopathy. The CDR3 runs from the conserved cysteine through the conserved F or W. D genes are given only for firm matches. Clone size is shown for a subset of rows, as once, few, many or a class of expanded clone.

clone size	V gene	D gene	J gene	CDR3 DNA	CDR3 protein
few	TRBV5-1	.	TRBJ1-2	TGCGCCAGCAGCGCGGCCGACTATGGCTACACCTTC	CASSAADYGYTF
.	TRBV19	TRBD2	TRBJ2-3	TGTGCCAGTAGAGAGACTAGCGGGAGATTGACAGATACGCAGTATTTT	CASRETSGRLTDTQYF
few	TRBV10-2	.	TRBJ1-6	TGCGCCAGCAGTGAGTCCAGGGCCTCACCCCTCCACTTT	CASSESRASPLHF
.	TRBV7-2	.	TRBJ2-1	TGTGCCAGCAGCATTACGTACTACAATGAGCAGTTCTTC	CASSITYYNEQFF
.	TRBV19	TRBD2	TRBJ2-1	TGTGCCAGTAGTATGGGGACTAGCGGGGCCAACTCCTACAATGAGCAGTTCTTC	CASSMGTSGANSYNEQFF
many	TRBV6-1	.	TRBJ1-1	TGTGCCAGCAGTGAAGATGAGAACACTGAAGCTTTCTTT	CASSEDENTEAFF
.	TRBV14	TRBD1	TRBJ1-2	TGTGCCAGCAGCCAAGATCCAGGGGGTTCTGGCTACACCTTC	CASSQDPGGSGYTF
medium-sized	TRBV20-1	TRBD1	TRBJ1-5	TGCAGTGATCCTAGGACAGGTCTCCGTAATCAGCCCCAGCATTTT	CSDPRTGLRNQPQHF
.	TRBV7-2	.	TRBJ1-5	TGTGCCAGCAGCTTAGATGGGACATTTAATCAGCCCCAGCATTTT	CASSLDGTFNQPQHF
.	TRBV9	.	TRBJ2-3	TGTGCCAGCAGCGACCTCAGCGGCACAGATACGCAGTATTTT	CASSDLSGTDTQYF
.	TRBV25-1	.	TRBJ2-7	TGTGCCAGCAGTGCTAGGACTAACTACGAGCAGTACTTC	CASSARTNYEQYF
many	TRBV6-4	.	TRBJ1-1	TGTGCCAGCAGTGTAATTTTGGGTACTGAAGCTTTCTTT	CASSVILGTEAFF
few	TRBV19	.	TRBJ1-6	TGTGCCAGTAGTAGAACAGACTATAATTCACCCCTCCACTTT	CASSRTDYNSPLHF
.	TRBV19	.	TRBJ2-7	TGTGCCAGTAGTACCTCCGGGAGCTCCTACGAGCAGTACTTC	CASSTSGSSYEQYF
.	TRBV19	.	TRBJ1-5	TGTGCCAGTAGTATCCGACAGGCCCCCAATCAGCCCCAGCATTTT	CASSIRQAPNQPQHF
many	TRBV4-1	.	TRBJ1-6	TGCGCCAGCAGCCAAGATGTCGGGGGGGCATCCTATAATTCACCCCTCCACTTT	CASSQDVGGASYNSPLHF
many	TRBV28	.	TRBJ1-6	TGTGCCAGCAGAACACGGGCGGGGAATAATTCACCCCTCCACTTT	CASRTRAGNNSPLHF
.	TRBV7-8	.	TRBJ1-1	TGTGCCAGCAGCTTGTATAGGAACACTGAAGCTTTCTTT	CASSLYRNTEAFF
.	TRBV20-1	TRBD2	TRBJ2-3	TGCAGTGCTTGGGCGGGGAGGGCAGATACGCAGTATTTT	CSAWAGRADTQYF
.	TRBV18	.	TRBJ2-3	TGTGCCAGCTCGCTGGGTTCCCCAGGCACAGATACGCAGTATTTT	CASSLGSPGTDTQYF
few	TRBV20-1	TRBD2	TRBJ2-1	TGCAGTGCTAGGGAGTTAGCGGGACTCGCTAACAATGAGCAGTTCTTC	CSARELAGLANNEQFF
many	TRBV3-1	.	TRBJ2-1	TGTGCCAGCAGCCAAGTTGCGGATGAGCAGTTCTTC	CASSQVADEQFF
.	TRBV10-3	TRBD1	TRBJ2-7	TGTGCCATCAGCCTGGGACAGAAATCCTACGAGCAGTACTTC	CAISLGQKSYEQYF
.	TRBV2	.	TRBJ1-1	TGTGCCAGCAGTGGTGACGGGGGGAACACTGTAGCTTTCTTT	CASSGDGGNTVAFF
few	TRBV15	.	TRBJ1-5	TGTGCCACCAGCAGAGATTCCGGCCCCCAGCATTTT	CATSRDSGPQHF
.	TRBV20-1	TRBD1	TRBJ2-2	TGCAGTGCCCGGACAGGGATCGCCGGAGAGCTGTTTTTT	CSARTGIAGELFF
.	TRBV15	.	TRBJ2-1	TGTGCCACCAGCAGAGATCGAGGAGACAATGAGCAGTTCTTC	CATSRDRGDNEQFF
once	TRBV7-2	.	TRBJ1-2	TGTGCCAGCAGTCTAGGGACGTTCACGCGGGTAGACTATGGCTACACCTTC	CASSLGTFTRVDYGYTF
.	TRBV25-1	.	TRBJ1-6	TGTGCCAGCAGTGGGAAAGGGGGGGTTAGGTCACCCCTCCACTTT	CASSGKGGVRSPLHF
few	TRBV6-5	.	TRBJ1-2	TGTGCCAGCAGTTACGAGGGGCTGAACGGCTACACCTTC	CASSYEGLNGYTF
medium-sized	TRBV20-1	.	TRBJ2-7	TGCAGTGCCCCAAGGGACACCTTATCCTACGAGCAGTACTTC	CSAPRDTLSYEQYF
.	TRBV7-8	.	TRBJ2-7	TGTGCCAGCAGCAGGACTGCCGCCGGCGAGCAGTACTTC	CASSRTAAGEQYF
.	TRBV7-9	TRBD1	TRBJ2-5	TGTGCCAGCAGCCGAAAGAGCAGGGGGCAAGAGACCCAGTACTTC	CASSRKSRGQETQYF
.	TRBV2	TRBD1	TRBJ1-2	TGTGCCACAGGGGACAGGGGGAACTATGGCTACACCTTC	CATGDRGNYGYTF
.	TRBV7-6	TRBD2	TRBJ2-3	TGTGCCAGCAGCTTAAACCGACAGCCGGGACTAGCGGGAGGCCCAGGGGCGGATACGCAGTATTTT	CASSLNRQPGLAGGPGADTQYF
medium-sized	TRBV20-1	.	TRBJ2-7	TGCAGTGCTAGGGACCCGGGACTGACCGCTTCCTACGAGCAGTACTTC	CSARDPGLTASYEQYF
.	TRBV7-9	TRBD2	TRBJ2-5	TGTGCCAGCAGCTTGTCGGGGGGGGGTCGGGGCAATCAGCCCCAGTACTTC	CASSLSGGGRGNQPQYF